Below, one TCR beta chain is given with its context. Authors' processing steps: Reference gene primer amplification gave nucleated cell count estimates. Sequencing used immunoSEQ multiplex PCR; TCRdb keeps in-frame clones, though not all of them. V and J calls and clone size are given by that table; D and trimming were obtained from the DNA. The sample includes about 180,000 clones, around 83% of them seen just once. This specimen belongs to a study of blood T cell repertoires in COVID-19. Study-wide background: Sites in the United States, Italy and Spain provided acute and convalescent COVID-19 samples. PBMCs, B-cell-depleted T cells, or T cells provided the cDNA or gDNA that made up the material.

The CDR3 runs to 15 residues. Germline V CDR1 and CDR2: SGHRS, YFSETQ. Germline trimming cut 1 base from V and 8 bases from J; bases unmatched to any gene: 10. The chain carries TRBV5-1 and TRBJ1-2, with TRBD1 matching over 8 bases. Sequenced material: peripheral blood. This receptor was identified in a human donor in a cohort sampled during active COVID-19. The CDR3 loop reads CASSLRDRTPMGYTF. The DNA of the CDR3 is TGCGCCAGCAGCTTGCGGGACAGGACACCTATGGGCTACACCTTC.